A single sample gave rise to the 7 T cell receptor beta chains below, sequenced in a study of PD-1 blockade in mismatch repair-deficient tumors. Data came from immunoSEQ multiplex PCR; TCRdb stores just in-frame clones and leaves some out. The data show 60,000 to 75,000 clones, around 88% seen once. Source: peripheral blood, taken 52 weeks after starting pembrolizumab. The receptors come from an adult with mismatch repair-deficient cancer.

The chain joins TRBV10-1 to TRBJ2-2; D gene ambiguous. Trimming removed 6 bases at V and 4 bases at J, with 9 bases between. From germline, CDR1 is WNHNN and CDR2 SYGVQD (reference sequence). The CDR3 extends over 13 amino acids. CDR3 sequence (DNA): TGCGCCAGCAGCCCCAGGTCCACCGGGGAGCTGTTTTTT. It is translated as CASSPRSTGELFF.

The V gene is TRBV6-6, the J gene TRBJ1-1; a weak D match, TRBD1 (5 bases). This CDR3 spans 12 amino acids. The germline V and J ends were trimmed by 0 bases and 7 bases, with 6 bases remaining between them. Per the germline V gene, CDR1 is MNHNY and CDR2 is SVGAGI (reference sequence). The CDR3 DNA reads as TGTGCCAGCAGTTACTCGGGGGATGAAGCTTTCTTT. Translation gives CASSYSGDEAFF.

The rearrangement links TRBV7-2 to TRBJ2-1, with a weak D call TRBD2 (6 bases). Per germline, CDR1 SGHTA and CDR2 FQGNSA. The CDR3 extends over 18 amino acids. V lost 5 bases and J lost 4, with 24 bases in between. The CDR3 nucleotides are TGTGCCAGCAGCCCCTTAAACCCCCGGGGGTCTCCTTACAATGAGCAGTTCTTC. Protein: CASSPLNPRGSPYNEQFF.

This chain uses TRBV6-5 with TRBJ1-1; D is uncertain. V lost 11 bases to trimming and J lost 4 bases, with 11 bases between them. Germline CDR1 reads MNHEY; CDR2 reads SVGAGI. CDR3 length: 11 amino acids. CDR3 nucleotide sequence: TGTGCCCCCGCATTGCGCACTGAAGCTTTCTTT. Its translation: CAPALRTEAFF.

V gene TRBV19 combines with J gene TRBJ1-1; TRBD1 is a possible D gene (6 bases). The CDR3 contains 15 residues. Germline CDR1 reads LNHDA; CDR2 reads SQIVND (reference sequence). V gave up 1 base and J gave up 7 bases, with 16 bases separating them. DNA for the CDR3: TGTGCCAGTAGTATAGTGTCCTGGGGGGGCGTTGAAGCTTTCTTT. Protein: CASSIVSWGGVEAFF.

The rearrangement links TRBV7-9 to TRBJ2-5; no clear D. Germline V CDR1 and CDR2: SEHNR, FQNEAQ (reference sequence). This CDR3 contains 16 residues. Trimming removed 2 bases from V and 2 bases from J, with 15 bases in between. The CDR3 nucleotides are TGTGCCAGCAGCTTATTGGGCAGCCCCGCACAAGAGACCCAGTACTTC. It yields the protein CASSLLGSPAQETQYF.

This chain uses TRBV9 with TRBJ2-1; 8 bases fit TRBD2. Germline loops: CDR1 SGDLS, CDR2 YYNGEE. After removal of 4 bases from V and 8 bases from J, the junction contained 8 bases not matched to a gene. There are 14 residues in the CDR3. Here the CDR3 reads CASSLRTSSDEQFF. DNA for the CDR3: TGTGCCAGCAGCCTTCGGACTAGCAGCGATGAGCAGTTCTTC. Together with reference TRBV9 and TRBJ2-1, the CDR3 gives the full variable domain: DSGVTQTPKHLITATGQRVTLRCSPRSGDLSVYWYQQSLDQGLQFLIQYYNGEERAKGNILERFSAQQFPDLHSELNLSSLELGDSALYFCASSLRTSSDEQFFGPGTRLTVL.